The 6 T cell receptor beta chains reported below all come from one sample, sequenced in a study of cytomegalovirus exposure and HLA in healthy donors. TCRdb's table, derived via immunoSEQ multiplex PCR, lists solely in-frame clones and lacks some. This sample carries some 130,000 clones, approximately 84% of them seen once, and the ten largest clones take less than 35%. Sequenced material: PBMCs. These receptors came from a man aged 25 to 40 in good health and CMV-seropositive.

V usage is TRBV29-1 and J usage is TRBJ2-1; the D gene is possibly TRBD1 (6 bases). Per germline, CDR1 SQVTM and CDR2 ANQGSEA. The CDR3 is 14 residues long. V lost 4 bases and J lost 3, with 13 bases in between. The CDR3 region has the DNA TGCAGCGTTGTTAACAGGGTGAACTACAATGAGCAGTTCTTC. This codes for CSVVNRVNYNEQFF.

The chain links TRBV5-6 to TRBJ1-1, with 9 bases fitting TRBD1. The CDR3 consists of 14 residues. V lost 4 bases and J lost 2; bases outside the gene matches: 3. CDR1 and CDR2 from the germline V gene are SGHDT and YYEEEE. The CDR3 is CASSATGGNTEAFF. The CDR3 region has the DNA TGTGCCAGCAGCGCGACAGGGGGAAACACTGAAGCTTTCTTT.

The chain is built from TRBV27 and TRBJ1-4; TRBD1 aligns across 9 bases. The CDR3 extends over 15 amino acids. CDR1 and CDR2 from the germline V gene are MNHEY and SMNVEV (reference sequence). V trimming: 3 bases; J trimming: 7 bases; junction bases outside the gene matches: 6. The CDR3 DNA follows: TGTGCCAGCAGTTTCCTAGGGACAGGGTCTGAAAAACTGTTTTTT. This codes for CASSFLGTGSEKLFF.

The V call is TRBV18, the J call TRBJ2-3; 7 positions match TRBD2. Germline V gene lookup returns CDR1 KGHSH and CDR2 LQKENI. With 6 bases clipped from V and 2 bases from J, the junction kept 11 bases outside the gene matches. CDR3 length: 16 amino acids. CDR3 amino acids: CASSLLASGLTDTQYF. Here the CDR3 DNA reads TGTGCCAGCTCCCTATTGGCTAGCGGCCTCACAGATACGCAGTATTTT.

The rearrangement uses TRBV29-1 and TRBJ2-3, with D tentatively TRBD2 (5 bases). Germline CDR1 SQVTM, CDR2 ANQGSEA. The CDR3 spans 14 residues. Deletions cut 8 bases from V and 0 bases from J, with 15 bases between. The CDR3 coding sequence is TGCAGCCACAGCCGGGGTTTCAGCACAGATACGCAGTATTTT. Residues: CSHSRGFSTDTQYF.

The chain recombines TRBV5-1 with TRBJ2-2; 7 bases map to TRBD2. Losses at the gene ends were 10 bases for V and 1 base for J; bases not matched to a gene: 4. Germline-derived CDR1 and CDR2 are SGHRS and YFSETQ. The CDR3 has 13 residues. This chain's CDR3 is CASGGRNTGELFF. CDR3 coding DNA: TGCGCCTCGGGGGGTCGGAACACCGGGGAGCTGTTTTTT.